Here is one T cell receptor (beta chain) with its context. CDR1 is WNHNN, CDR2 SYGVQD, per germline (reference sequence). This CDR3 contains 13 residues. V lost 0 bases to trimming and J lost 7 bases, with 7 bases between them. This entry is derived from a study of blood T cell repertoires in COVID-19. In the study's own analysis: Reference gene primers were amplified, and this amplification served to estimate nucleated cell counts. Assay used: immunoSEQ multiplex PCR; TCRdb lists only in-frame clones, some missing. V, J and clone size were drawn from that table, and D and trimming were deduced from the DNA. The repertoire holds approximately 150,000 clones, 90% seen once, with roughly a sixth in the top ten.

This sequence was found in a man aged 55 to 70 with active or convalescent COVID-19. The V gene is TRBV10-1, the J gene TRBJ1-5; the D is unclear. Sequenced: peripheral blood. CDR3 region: CASSESTPQPQHF. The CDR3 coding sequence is TGCGCCAGCAGTGAGTCTACACCCCAGCCCCAGCATTTT.